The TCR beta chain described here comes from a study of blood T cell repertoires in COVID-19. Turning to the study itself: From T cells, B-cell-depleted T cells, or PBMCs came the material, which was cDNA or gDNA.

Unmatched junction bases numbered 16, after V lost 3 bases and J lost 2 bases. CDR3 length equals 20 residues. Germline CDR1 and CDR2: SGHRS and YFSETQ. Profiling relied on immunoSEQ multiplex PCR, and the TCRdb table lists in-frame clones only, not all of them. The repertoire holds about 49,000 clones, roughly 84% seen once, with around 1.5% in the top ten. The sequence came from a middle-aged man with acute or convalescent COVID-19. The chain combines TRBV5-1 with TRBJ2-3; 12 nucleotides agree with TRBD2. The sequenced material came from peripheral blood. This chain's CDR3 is CASSSRLAGASTSVTDTQYF. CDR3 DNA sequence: TGCGCCAGCAGCTCCAGACTAGCGGGGGCCTCCACCTCTGTCACAGATACGCAGTATTTT.